Listed here is a single TCR beta chain. Treatment specified: randomized to nivolumab then ipilimumab (arm A) or the reverse (arm B). Clones were read by immunoSEQ multiplex PCR, and TCRdb kept only the in-frame ones, dropping some. The sample has roughly 8,800 clones, about 63% seen once. The sample comes from a study of sequential checkpoint blockade in melanoma. The source was CD8+ T cells sorted from blood (inferred from file names), collected from a patient given nivolumab and ipilimumab in sequence. The clonotype originates from a human donor with melanoma.

The CDR3 reads CASSVGGGGLSNEQFF. DNA for the CDR3: TGTGCCAGCAGCGTAGGAGGGGGGGGCTTGTCCAATGAGCAGTTCTTC. The chain is built from TRBV9 and TRBJ2-1, with D maybe TRBD2 (7 bases). This CDR3 spans 16 amino acids. Germline CDR1 is SGDLS and CDR2 is YYNGEE. V was clipped by 0 bases and J by 6 bases, with 16 bases between them.